This T cell receptor beta chain is from a study of human T cells and chemical hapten exposure. Study context: An area of 2 cm by 2 to 2.5 cm on upper inner arm skin received 2% DPC for sensitization. Patients received weekly diphenylcyclopropenone doses to the scalp throughout the approximately 23-week study.

Time point of the sample: patch test 1, 2 weeks after DPC sensitization. The sample's treatment: therapeutic diphenylcyclopropenone sensitization with weekly scalp DPC. Each CDR3 protein is one row after TCRdb ran MiXCR on the RACE reads. The data contain some 170,000 distinct CDR3 sequences, approximately 20% of them singletons. The study, taken as a whole, reports: Compared with pre-sensitization or healthy control sets, expanded TCRs clustered more.

For this clonotype: The antigen remains unidentified.

CDR1 and CDR2 from the germline V gene are SGHVS and FQNEAQ. V was shortened by 0 bases and J by 7 bases, with 13 bases between the two germline ends. The CDR3 runs 14 residues. The source of this sequence is a woman between 45 and 60 years old with alopecia areata. Some clones in this sample may be carry-over from other donors' samples. V is TRBV7-8 and J is TRBJ2-7; D not resolved. This material consisted of whole blood, taken in connection with sensitization to the hapten diphenylcyclopropenone (DPC). The CDR3 here is CASSLAEVLGEQYF. The CDR3 DNA reads TGTGCCAGCAGCTTAGCGGAAGTCTTGGGGGAGCAGTACTTC.